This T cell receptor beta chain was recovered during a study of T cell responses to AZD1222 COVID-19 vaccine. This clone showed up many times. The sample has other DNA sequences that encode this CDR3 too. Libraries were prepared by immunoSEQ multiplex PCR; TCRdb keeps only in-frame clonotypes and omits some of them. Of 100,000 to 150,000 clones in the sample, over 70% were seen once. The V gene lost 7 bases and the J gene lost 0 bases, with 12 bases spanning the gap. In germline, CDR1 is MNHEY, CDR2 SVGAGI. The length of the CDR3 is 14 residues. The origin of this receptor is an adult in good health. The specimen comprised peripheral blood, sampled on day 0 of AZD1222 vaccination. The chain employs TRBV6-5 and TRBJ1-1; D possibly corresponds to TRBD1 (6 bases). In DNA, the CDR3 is TGTGCCAGCATCAAAAGGGGGATGAACACTGAAGCTTTCTTT. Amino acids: CASIKRGMNTEAFF.